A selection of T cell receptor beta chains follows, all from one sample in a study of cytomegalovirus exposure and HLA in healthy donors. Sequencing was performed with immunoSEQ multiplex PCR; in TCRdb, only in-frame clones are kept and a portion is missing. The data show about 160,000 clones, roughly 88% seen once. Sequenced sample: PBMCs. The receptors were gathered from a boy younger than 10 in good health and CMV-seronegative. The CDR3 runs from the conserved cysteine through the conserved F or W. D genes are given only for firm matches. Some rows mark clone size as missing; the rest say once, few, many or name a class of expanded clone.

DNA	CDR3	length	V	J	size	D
TGTGCCAGCAGCTTGGAAGGGGTCTACGAGCAGTACTTC	CASSLEGVYEQYF	13	TRBV5-6	TRBJ2-7	few	-
TGTGCCAGCCGTGAAGCTTTCTTT	CASREAFF	8	TRBV6-1	TRBJ1-1	-	-
TGTGCCAGCAGCTTAAGCGATGAGCAGTTCTTC	CASSLSDEQFF	11	TRBV7-2	TRBJ2-1	-	-
TGTGCCAGCAGCCAAGATGCGCAGGGAGGGGATACGCAGTATTTT	CASSQDAQGGDTQYF	15	TRBV4-2	TRBJ2-3	-	TRBD2
TGCAGCTCTTCCCATACAGGGTTGGTTGGAGAGGAAGCTTTCTTT	CSSSHTGLVGEEAFF	15	TRBV29-1	TRBJ1-1	-	-
TGTGCCAGCAGTGTTCGGGGGAACACCGGGGAGCTGTTTTTT	CASSVRGNTGELFF	14	TRBV2	TRBJ2-2	few	-
TGTGCCAGCAGCTACCTTGGGCAGCAAGAGACCCAGTACTTC	CASSYLGQQETQYF	14	TRBV6-5	TRBJ2-5	few	-
TGTGCCACCAGCAGAGATAAGGGGGCCAGGGTGAATGAGCAGTTCTTC	CATSRDKGARVNEQFF	16	TRBV15	TRBJ2-1	-	TRBD1
TGTGCCAGCCAGGGACAGGGATATAGCAATCAGCCCCAGCATTTT	CASQGQGYSNQPQHF	15	TRBV19	TRBJ1-5	-	TRBD1
TGCGCCAGCAGCCAAGGTGGGACAGTAATCAATGAGCAGTTCTTC	CASSQGGTVINEQFF	15	TRBV4-1	TRBJ2-1	once	TRBD1
TGCGCCAGCAGCCAAGATGGTCTGGGGACTTCTATGAACACTGAAGCTTTCTTT	CASSQDGLGTSMNTEAFF	18	TRBV4-1	TRBJ1-1	-	-
TGCGCCAGCAGGCGTACAGGGGACGCTGGAAACACCATATATTTT	CASRRTGDAGNTIYF	15	TRBV5-1	TRBJ1-3	-	TRBD1
TGTGCCAGCAGCGTGCGAGGGGAAGGGGGCTATGGCTACACCTTC	CASSVRGEGGYGYTF	15	TRBV9	TRBJ1-2	-	-
TGTGCCAGACCCTGGGCACCCACTGAAGCTTTCTTT	CARPWAPTEAFF	12	TRBV27	TRBJ1-1	-	-
TGCGCCAGCAGCCAAAGTCACAACAATGAGCAGTTCTTC	CASSQSHNNEQFF	13	TRBV4-3	TRBJ2-1	-	-
TGTGCCAGCCAGGCCCCTAGCGGGAGCTACGAGCAGTACTTC	CASQAPSGSYEQYF	14	TRBV25-1	TRBJ2-7	-	TRBD2
TGTGCCAGCAGCCAAGATTCCGTGTCAGGGGGCGACTTCACTGAAGCTTTCTTT	CASSQDSVSGGDFTEAFF	18	TRBV14	TRBJ1-1	-	TRBD1
TGTGCCTGGACCAGGGGGCACCAAGAGACCCAGTACTTC	CAWTRGHQETQYF	13	TRBV30	TRBJ2-5	-	TRBD1
TGTGCCAGCAGCAGAGGATTACTAGCGGGCTCCCAAGAGACCCAGTACTTC	CASSRGLLAGSQETQYF	17	TRBV21-1	TRBJ2-5	-	-
TGCGCCAGCAGCGAGCGGACTAGCGGGAGACGGCCCTACGAGCAGTACTTC	CASSERTSGRRPYEQYF	17	TRBV5-1	TRBJ2-7	few	TRBD2
TGCAGCGTTGATTCCGGTAGCCTGGCTGAAGCTTTCTTT	CSVDSGSLAEAFF	13	TRBV29-1	TRBJ1-1	-	-
TGTGCCAGCAGTTACGTAGGAGGGAGGGGGGGGGAAGCTTTCTTT	CASSYVGGRGGEAFF	15	TRBV6-5	TRBJ1-1	-	-
TGTGCCAGCAGCTACGGGACTAGTGTAGATACGCAGTATTTT	CASSYGTSVDTQYF	14	TRBV7-9	TRBJ2-3	once	TRBD2
TGTGCCAGCAGGGGACAGATCACAGATACGCAGTATTTT	CASRGQITDTQYF	13	TRBV6-1	TRBJ2-3	-	TRBD1
TGCAGCGTCATCAGGGTGGGTGAGCAGTTCTTC	CSVIRVGEQFF	11	TRBV29-1	TRBJ2-1	few	-
TGTGCCTCCCACTCCGGGGGGGCTTACAATGAGCAGTTCTTC	CASHSGGAYNEQFF	14	TRBV2	TRBJ2-1	-	TRBD2
TGCGCCAGCAGCCATCTAGTCCCCGGGGAGCTGTTTTTT	CASSHLVPGELFF	13	TRBV4-1	TRBJ2-2	-	-
TGTGCCAGCAGCTCCCCGACAGGGGGCCACGAGCAGTACTTC	CASSSPTGGHEQYF	14	TRBV7-2	TRBJ2-7	-	TRBD1
TGTGCCAGCACGATGCAGGGGGCGGCTGAAGCTTTCTTT	CASTMQGAAEAFF	13	TRBV27	TRBJ1-1	-	TRBD1
TGCAGTGCTAGACTCGGGGATACGCAGTATTTT	CSARLGDTQYF	11	TRBV20-1	TRBJ2-3	-	-
TGTGCCAGCAGCTTGGTCGCGGGGAGCTCCTACGAGCAGTACTTC	CASSLVAGSSYEQYF	15	TRBV5-6	TRBJ2-7	-	-
TGTGCCAGCAGGCTTGGTGGAGGGAGGGGGTACAATGAGCAGTTCTTC	CASRLGGGRGYNEQFF	16	TRBV27	TRBJ2-1	-	-
TGTGCCAGCAGTAATGACAGGGATTCACCCCTCCACTTT	CASSNDRDSPLHF	13	TRBV6-5	TRBJ1-6	once	TRBD1
TGTGCCAGCACTGCACTATACAGCGGCAATGAGCAGTTCTTC	CASTALYSGNEQFF	14	TRBV6-5	TRBJ2-1	-	-
TGTGCCAGCAGCTCTGGAATGACAGGTGACAATGAGCAGTTCTTC	CASSSGMTGDNEQFF	15	TRBV7-6	TRBJ2-1	-	-
TGTGCCAGCAGCTTTTTGGACAGGGGTGAAGAGACCCAGTACTTC	CASSFLDRGEETQYF	15	TRBV5-6	TRBJ2-5	-	TRBD1
TGTGCCAGCAGCTTATCGCCTAGCGGGAGCACAGATACGCAGTATTTT	CASSLSPSGSTDTQYF	16	TRBV7-3	TRBJ2-3	-	TRBD2
TGTGCCAGCAGCCCCTCCCGGGACAGGAGAGTTACTGAAGCTTTCTTT	CASSPSRDRRVTEAFF	16	TRBV5-4	TRBJ1-1	-	TRBD1
TGTGCCTGGAGCCTCTCTTTGAACACTGAAGCTTTCTTT	CAWSLSLNTEAFF	13	TRBV30	TRBJ1-1	once	-
TGTGCCAGCAGAATGACAGGGAAAAATCAGCCCCAGCATTTT	CASRMTGKNQPQHF	14	TRBV2	TRBJ1-5	-	TRBD1
TGCGCCAGCAGCCAGGTGTTAGGGGACACCGGGGAGCTGTTTTTT	CASSQVLGDTGELFF	15	TRBV4-3	TRBJ2-2	-	-
TGTGCCAGCAGCTTGGACAGGAACTATGGCTACACCTTC	CASSLDRNYGYTF	13	TRBV5-4	TRBJ1-2	-	-
TGTGCCACCCGTGACAGTTATAATTCACCCCTCCACTTT	CATRDSYNSPLHF	13	TRBV6-5	TRBJ1-6	-	-
TGTGCCAGCAGACTAGCGGGGGATAGCACAGATACGCAGTATTTT	CASRLAGDSTDTQYF	15	TRBV6-6	TRBJ2-3	many	TRBD2
TGTGCCATCAGCGCGACGGGGGAGGGGCCCTACGAGCAGTACTTC	CAISATGEGPYEQYF	15	TRBV10-3	TRBJ2-7	-	TRBD2
TGTGCCAGTAGTATTAGACAGCCATCTGGAAACACCATATATTTT	CASSIRQPSGNTIYF	15	TRBV19	TRBJ1-3	-	-
TGCGCCAGCAGGGGGACAGATAATTCACCCCTCCACTTT	CASRGTDNSPLHF	13	TRBV5-1	TRBJ1-6	few	TRBD1
TGTGCCAGCTCCCCTACCCCTCCTTTCGGAGCCCTTGCAACTAATGAAAAACTGTTTTTT	CASSPTPPFGALATNEKLFF	20	TRBV18	TRBJ1-4	-	-
TGCGCCAGCAGCTTGGGGTCCGGGAGAGGGGAGACCCAGTACTTC	CASSLGSGRGETQYF	15	TRBV5-1	TRBJ2-5	-	-
TGTGCCAGCGCTAGCGGGACTTACAATGAGCAGTTCTTC	CASASGTYNEQFF	13	TRBV11-2	TRBJ2-1	-	TRBD2
TGTGCCAGCAGCCTCCGGGTTAATGAAAAACTGTTTTTT	CASSLRVNEKLFF	13	TRBV5-5	TRBJ1-4	-	-
TGTGCCAGCAGTCCTGAGGGACACCTTAACACTGAAGCTTTCTTT	CASSPEGHLNTEAFF	15	TRBV6-1	TRBJ1-1	-	-
TGTGCCAGCACCAAAGCTAGCGGGGCTAGCACAGATACGCAGTATTTT	CASTKASGASTDTQYF	16	TRBV7-9	TRBJ2-3	few	TRBD2
TGTGCCAGCAGTTCACAGGGGGGGCCTAATGAAAAACTGTTTTTT	CASSSQGGPNEKLFF	15	TRBV28	TRBJ1-4	few	TRBD1
TGTGCCAGCAACGACGGGACTAGCTTTGCCCGGAGATACAATGAGCAGTTCTTC	CASNDGTSFARRYNEQFF	18	TRBV7-9	TRBJ2-1	-	TRBD2
TGCGCCAGCAGCCAATCTAGCGGGGGGGCCTGGCCCGGGGAGCTGTTTTTT	CASSQSSGGAWPGELFF	17	TRBV4-3	TRBJ2-2	-	TRBD2
TGTGCCAGCAGCTTAATAGGGGTAAACACTGAAGCTTTCTTT	CASSLIGVNTEAFF	14	TRBV5-8	TRBJ1-1	once	-
TGTGCCAGCAGCTTAGGACAGGCCCCCTACGAGCAGTACTTC	CASSLGQAPYEQYF	14	TRBV7-9	TRBJ2-7	-	-
TGTGCCAGCAGCAACTGGGGGAAAACAGGGGGCACTGAAGCTTTCTTT	CASSNWGKTGGTEAFF	16	TRBV5-4	TRBJ1-1	-	TRBD1
TGTGCCAGCAGTGACTCGTTTAGCGCGAGCTCCTACAATGAGCAGTTCTTC	CASSDSFSASSYNEQFF	17	TRBV6-4	TRBJ2-1	-	-